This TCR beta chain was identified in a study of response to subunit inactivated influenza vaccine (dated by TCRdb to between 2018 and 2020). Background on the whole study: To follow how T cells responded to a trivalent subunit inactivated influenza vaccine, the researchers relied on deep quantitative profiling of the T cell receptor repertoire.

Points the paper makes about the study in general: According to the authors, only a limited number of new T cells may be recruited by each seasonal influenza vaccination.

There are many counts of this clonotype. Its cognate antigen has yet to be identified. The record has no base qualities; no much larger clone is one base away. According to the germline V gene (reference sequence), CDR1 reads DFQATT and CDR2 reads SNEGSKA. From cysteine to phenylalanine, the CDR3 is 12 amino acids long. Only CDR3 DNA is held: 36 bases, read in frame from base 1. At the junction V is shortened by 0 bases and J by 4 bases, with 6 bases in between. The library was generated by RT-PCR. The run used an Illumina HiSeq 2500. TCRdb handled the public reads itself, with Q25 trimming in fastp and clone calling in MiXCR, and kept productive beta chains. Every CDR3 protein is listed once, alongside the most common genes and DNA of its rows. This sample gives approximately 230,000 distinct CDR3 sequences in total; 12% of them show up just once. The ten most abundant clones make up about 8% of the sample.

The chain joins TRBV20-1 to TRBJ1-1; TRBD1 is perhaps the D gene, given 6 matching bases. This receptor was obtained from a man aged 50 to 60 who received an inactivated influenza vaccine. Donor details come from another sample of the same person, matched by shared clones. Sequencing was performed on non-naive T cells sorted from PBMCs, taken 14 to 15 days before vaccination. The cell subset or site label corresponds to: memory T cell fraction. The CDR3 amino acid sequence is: CSAREGATEAFF. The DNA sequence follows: TGCAGTGCTAGAGAGGGGGCCACTGAAGCTTTCTTT.